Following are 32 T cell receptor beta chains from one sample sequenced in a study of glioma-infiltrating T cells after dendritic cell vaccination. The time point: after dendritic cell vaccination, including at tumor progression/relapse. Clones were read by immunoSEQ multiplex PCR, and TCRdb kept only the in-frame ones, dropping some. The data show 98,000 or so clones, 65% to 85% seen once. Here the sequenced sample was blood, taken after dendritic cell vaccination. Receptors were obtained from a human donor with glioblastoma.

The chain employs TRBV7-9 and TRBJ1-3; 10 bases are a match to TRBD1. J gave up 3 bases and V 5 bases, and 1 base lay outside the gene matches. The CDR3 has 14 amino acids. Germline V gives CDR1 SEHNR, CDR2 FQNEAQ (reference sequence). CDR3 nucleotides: TGTGCCAGCAGCCGGACAGGGGGTGGAAACACCATATATTTT. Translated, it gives CASSRTGGGNTIYF. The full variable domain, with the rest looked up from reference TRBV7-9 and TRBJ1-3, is DTGVSQNPRHKITKRGQNVTFRCDPISEHNRLYWYRQTLGQGPEFLTYFQNEAQLEKSRLLSDRFSAERPKGSFSTLEIQRTEQGDSAMYLCASSRTGGGNTIYFGEGSWLTVV.

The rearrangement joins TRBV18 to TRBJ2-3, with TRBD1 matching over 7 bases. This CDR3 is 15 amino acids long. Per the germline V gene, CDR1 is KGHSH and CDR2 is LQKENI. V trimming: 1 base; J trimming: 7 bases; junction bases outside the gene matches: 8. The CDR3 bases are TGTGCCAGCTCACCACGGGGGACAGATTGGAATACGCAGTATTTT. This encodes CASSPRGTDWNTQYF.

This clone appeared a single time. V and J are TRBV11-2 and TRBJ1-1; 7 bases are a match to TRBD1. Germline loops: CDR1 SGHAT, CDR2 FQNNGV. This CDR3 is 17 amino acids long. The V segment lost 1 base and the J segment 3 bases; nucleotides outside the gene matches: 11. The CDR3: CASSLGETGYSDTEAFF. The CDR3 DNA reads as TGTGCCAGCAGCTTAGGAGAGACAGGGTATAGCGACACTGAAGCTTTCTTT.

CDR3 DNA: TGTGCCAGCCGCCCCCCTGTTCCGACAACAGATACGCAGTATTTT. It specifies CASRPPVPTTDTQYF. The chain couples TRBV6-4 to TRBJ2-3; no reliable D call. V lost 8 bases and J lost 3, with 18 bases in between. Germline V gene lookup returns CDR1 MRHNA and CDR2 SNTAGT. This CDR3 is built from 15 residues.

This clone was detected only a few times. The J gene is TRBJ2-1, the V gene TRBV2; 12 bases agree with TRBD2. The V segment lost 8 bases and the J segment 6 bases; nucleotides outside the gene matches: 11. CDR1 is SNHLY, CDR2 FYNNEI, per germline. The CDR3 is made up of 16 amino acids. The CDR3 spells CASRGLAGGPGNEQFF. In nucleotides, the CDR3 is TGTGCCAGCCGAGGGCTAGCGGGGGGGCCAGGCAATGAGCAGTTCTTC.

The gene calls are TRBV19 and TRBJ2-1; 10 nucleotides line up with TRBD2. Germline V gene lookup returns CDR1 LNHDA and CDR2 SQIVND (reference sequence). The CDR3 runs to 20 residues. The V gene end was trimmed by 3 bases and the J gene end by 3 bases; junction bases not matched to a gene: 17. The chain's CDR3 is CASSIFSGRPTLPFYNEQFF. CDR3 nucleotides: TGTGCCAGTAGTATTTTTAGCGGGAGGCCTACACTACCTTTCTACAATGAGCAGTTCTTC.

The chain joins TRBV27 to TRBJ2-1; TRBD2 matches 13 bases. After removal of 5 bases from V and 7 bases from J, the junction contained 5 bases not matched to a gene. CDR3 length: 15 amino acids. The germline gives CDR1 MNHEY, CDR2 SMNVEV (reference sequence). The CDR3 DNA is TGTGCCAGCAGTCGGGGACTAGCGGGACTTAATGAGCAGTTCTTC. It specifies CASSRGLAGLNEQFF.

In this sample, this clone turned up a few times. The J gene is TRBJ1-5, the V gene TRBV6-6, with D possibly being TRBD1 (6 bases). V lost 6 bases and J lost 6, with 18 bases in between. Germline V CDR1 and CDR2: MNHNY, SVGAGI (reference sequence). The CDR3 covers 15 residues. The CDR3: CASRSRNRAGQPQHF. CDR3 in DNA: TGTGCCAGCAGGTCGAGAAACAGGGCTGGTCAGCCCCAGCATTTT.

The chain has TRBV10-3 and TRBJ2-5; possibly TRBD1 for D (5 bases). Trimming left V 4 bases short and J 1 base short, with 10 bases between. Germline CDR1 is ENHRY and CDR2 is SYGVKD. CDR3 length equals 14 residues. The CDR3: CAISAGIVQETQYF. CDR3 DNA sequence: TGTGCCATCAGTGCAGGGATTGTCCAAGAGACCCAGTACTTC.

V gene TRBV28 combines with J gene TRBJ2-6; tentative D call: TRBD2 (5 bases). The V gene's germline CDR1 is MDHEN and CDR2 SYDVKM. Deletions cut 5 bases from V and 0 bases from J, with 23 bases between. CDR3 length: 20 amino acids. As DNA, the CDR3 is TGTGCCAGCAGTCCCCCGGTCGGGGTTAGATCTTCCTCTGGGGCCAACGTCCTGACTTTC. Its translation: CASSPPVGVRSSSGANVLTF. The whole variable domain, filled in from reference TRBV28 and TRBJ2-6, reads DVKVTQSSRYLVKRTGEKVFLECVQDMDHENMFWYRQDPGLGLRLIYFSYDVKMKEKGDIPEGYSVSREKKERFSLILESASTNQTSMYLCASSPPVGVRSSSGANVLTFGAGSRLTVL.

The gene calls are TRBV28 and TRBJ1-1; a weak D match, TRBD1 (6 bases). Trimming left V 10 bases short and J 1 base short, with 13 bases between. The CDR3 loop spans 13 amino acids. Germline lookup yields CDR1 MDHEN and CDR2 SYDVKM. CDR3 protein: CATIRQENTEAFF. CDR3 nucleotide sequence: TGTGCCACCATAAGACAGGAGAACACTGAAGCTTTCTTT.

This CDR3 reads CASSAGLAIETQYF. CDR3 sequence (DNA): TGTGCCAGCAGCGCGGGACTAGCGATAGAGACCCAGTACTTC. The chain links TRBV9 to TRBJ2-5, with 10 bases lining up with TRBD2. CDR1 is SGDLS, CDR2 YYNGEE, per germline. V trimming: 3 bases; J trimming: 4 bases; junction bases outside the gene matches: 3. The CDR3 is made up of 14 amino acids.

The CDR3 region is CASSLDRGYDGYTF. As DNA, the CDR3 is TGTGCCAGCAGCTTAGACAGGGGATATGATGGCTACACCTTC. The chain couples TRBV7-9 to TRBJ1-2; TRBD1 matches 7 bases. Germline V CDR1 and CDR2: SEHNR, FQNEAQ (reference sequence). With 1 base clipped from V and 6 bases from J, the junction kept 5 bases outside the gene matches. CDR3 length: 14 residues.

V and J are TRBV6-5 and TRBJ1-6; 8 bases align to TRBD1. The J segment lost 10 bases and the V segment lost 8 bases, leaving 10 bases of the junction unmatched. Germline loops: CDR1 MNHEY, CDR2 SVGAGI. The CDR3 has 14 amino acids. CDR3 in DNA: TGTGCCAGCCGTACGGGGGGACAGGTCTCACCCCTCCACTTT. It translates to CASRTGGQVSPLHF.

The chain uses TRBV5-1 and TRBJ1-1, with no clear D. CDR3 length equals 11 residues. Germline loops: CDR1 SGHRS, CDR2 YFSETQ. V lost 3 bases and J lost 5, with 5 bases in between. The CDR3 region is CASSSSTEAFF. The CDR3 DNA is TGCGCCAGCAGCTCCAGTACTGAAGCTTTCTTT.

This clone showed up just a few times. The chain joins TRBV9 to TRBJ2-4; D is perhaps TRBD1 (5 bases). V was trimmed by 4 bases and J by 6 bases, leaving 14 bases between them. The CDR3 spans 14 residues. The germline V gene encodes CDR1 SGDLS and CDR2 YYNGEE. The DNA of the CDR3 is TGTGCCAGCAGCCCTTCGCTGCAGGGAAACATTCAGTACTTC. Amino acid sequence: CASSPSLQGNIQYF.

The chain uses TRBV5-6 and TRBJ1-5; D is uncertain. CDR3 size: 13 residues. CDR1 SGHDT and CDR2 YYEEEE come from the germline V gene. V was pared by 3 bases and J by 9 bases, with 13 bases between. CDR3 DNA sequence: TGTGCCAGCAGCTACAGTGACCTTGGGCCCCAGCATTTT. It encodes CASSYSDLGPQHF.

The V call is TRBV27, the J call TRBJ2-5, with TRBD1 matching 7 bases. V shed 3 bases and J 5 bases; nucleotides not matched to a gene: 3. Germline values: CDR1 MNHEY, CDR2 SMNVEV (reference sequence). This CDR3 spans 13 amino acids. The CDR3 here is CASSFQGGETQYF. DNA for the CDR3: TGTGCCAGCAGTTTCCAAGGGGGCGAGACCCAGTACTTC.

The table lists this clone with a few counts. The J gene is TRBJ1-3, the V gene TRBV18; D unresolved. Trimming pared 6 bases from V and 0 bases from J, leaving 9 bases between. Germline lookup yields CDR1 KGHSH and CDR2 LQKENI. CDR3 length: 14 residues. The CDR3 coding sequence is TGTGCCAGCTCCCGTAGCATCTCTGGAAACACCATATATTTT. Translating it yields CASSRSISGNTIYF.

The CDR3 reads CASSLDRGGEQYF. The DNA of the CDR3 is TGTGCCAGCAGCTTGGACAGGGGGGGGGAGCAGTACTTC. V and J are TRBV5-4 and TRBJ2-7; tentative D call: TRBD1 (8 bases). Trimming took off 0 bases at V and 7 bases at J, with 11 bases between the two ends. Looked up from germline, CDR1 is SGHNT and CDR2 is YYREEE (reference sequence). There are 13 residues in the CDR3.

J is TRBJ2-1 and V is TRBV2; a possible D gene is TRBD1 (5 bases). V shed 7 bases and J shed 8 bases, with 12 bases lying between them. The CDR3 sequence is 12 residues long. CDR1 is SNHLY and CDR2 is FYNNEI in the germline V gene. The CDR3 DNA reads TGTGCCAGCATGAAAGAAGGGGATGAGCAGTTCTTC. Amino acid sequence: CASMKEGDEQFF.

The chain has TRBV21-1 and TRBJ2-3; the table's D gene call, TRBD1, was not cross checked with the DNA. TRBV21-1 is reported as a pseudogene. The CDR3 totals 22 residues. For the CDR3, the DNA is TGTGCCAGCAGCAAAGACCTGGGACACGACAGCCCCGATAGGTGGTGCACAGATACGCAGTATTTT. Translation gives CASSKDLGHDSPDRWCTDTQYF.

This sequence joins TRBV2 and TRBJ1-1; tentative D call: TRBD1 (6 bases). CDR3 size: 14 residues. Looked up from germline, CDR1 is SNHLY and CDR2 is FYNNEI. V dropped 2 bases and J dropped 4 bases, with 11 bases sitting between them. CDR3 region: CASSERGGSTEAFF. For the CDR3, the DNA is TGTGCCAGCAGTGAAAGGGGGGGGTCCACTGAAGCTTTCTTT.

The CDR3 region is CASSLSPGGPYEQYF. The CDR3 DNA is TGTGCCAGCAGCTTGTCACCAGGGGGCCCCTACGAGCAGTACTTC. V usage is TRBV7-2 and J usage is TRBJ2-7, with 8 bases matching TRBD1. Germline-derived CDR1 and CDR2 are SGHTA and FQGNSA. The CDR3 totals 15 residues. V trimming: 3 bases; J trimming: 2 bases; junction bases outside the gene matches: 6.

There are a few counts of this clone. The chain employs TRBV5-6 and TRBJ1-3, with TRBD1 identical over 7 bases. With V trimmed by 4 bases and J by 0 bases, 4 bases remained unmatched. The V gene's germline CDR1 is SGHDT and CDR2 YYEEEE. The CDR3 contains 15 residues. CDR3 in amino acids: CASSRWDSSGNTIYF. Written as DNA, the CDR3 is TGTGCCAGCAGCCGTTGGGACAGCTCTGGAAACACCATATATTTT. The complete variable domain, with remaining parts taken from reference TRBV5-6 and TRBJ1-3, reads DAGVTQSPTHLIKTRGQQVTLRCSPKSGHDTVSWYQQALGQGPQFIFQYYEEEERQRGNFPDRFSGHQFPNYSSELNVNALLLGDSALYLCASSRWDSSGNTIYFGEGSWLTVV.

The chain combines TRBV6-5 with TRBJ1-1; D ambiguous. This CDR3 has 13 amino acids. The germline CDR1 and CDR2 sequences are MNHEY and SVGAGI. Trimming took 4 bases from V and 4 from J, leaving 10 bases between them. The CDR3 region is CASSSSVGTEAFF. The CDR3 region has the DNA TGTGCCAGCAGTTCCAGCGTGGGCACTGAAGCTTTCTTT.

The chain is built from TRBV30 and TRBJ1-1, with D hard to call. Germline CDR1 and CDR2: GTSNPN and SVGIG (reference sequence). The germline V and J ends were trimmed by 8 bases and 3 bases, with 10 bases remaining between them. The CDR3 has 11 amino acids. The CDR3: CAGIQYTEAFF. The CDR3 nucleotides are TGTGCCGGAATACAGTACACTGAAGCTTTCTTT. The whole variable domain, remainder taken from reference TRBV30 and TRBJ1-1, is SQTIHQWPATLVQPVGSPLSLECTVEGTSNPNLYWYRQAAGRGLQLLFYSVGIGQISSEVPQNLSASRPQDRQFILSSKKLLLSDSGFYLCAGIQYTEAFFGQGTRLTVV.

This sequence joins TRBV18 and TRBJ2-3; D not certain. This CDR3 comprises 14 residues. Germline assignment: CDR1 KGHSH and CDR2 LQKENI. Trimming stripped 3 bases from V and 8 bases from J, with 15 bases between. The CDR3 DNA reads TGTGCCAGCTCACCCGATTCAGTATCGGGTACGCAGTATTTT. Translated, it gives CASSPDSVSGTQYF.

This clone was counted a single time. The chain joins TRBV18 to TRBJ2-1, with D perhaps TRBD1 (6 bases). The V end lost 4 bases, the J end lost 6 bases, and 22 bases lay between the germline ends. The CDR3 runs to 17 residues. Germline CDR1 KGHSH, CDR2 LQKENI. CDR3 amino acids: CASSLWTATSAGNEQFF. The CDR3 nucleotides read TGTGCCAGCTCACTCTGGACAGCCACCTCGGCTGGCAATGAGCAGTTCTTC.

For the CDR3, the DNA is TGTGCCAGCAGTTTGCTAGGGGCCATGGCCTACACCTTC. Translating gives CASSLLGAMAYTF. This sequence joins TRBV28 and TRBJ1-2; TRBD1 is a possible D gene (5 bases). CDR3 length equals 13 residues. In germline, CDR1 is MDHEN, CDR2 SYDVKM. V dropped 3 bases and J dropped 10 bases, with 15 bases sitting between them.

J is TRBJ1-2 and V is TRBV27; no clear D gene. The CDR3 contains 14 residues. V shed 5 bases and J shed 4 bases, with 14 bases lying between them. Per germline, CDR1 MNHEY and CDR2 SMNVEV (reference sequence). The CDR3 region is CASSKLRPLYGYTF. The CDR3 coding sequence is TGTGCCAGCAGTAAGTTGAGGCCCCTCTATGGCTACACCTTC.

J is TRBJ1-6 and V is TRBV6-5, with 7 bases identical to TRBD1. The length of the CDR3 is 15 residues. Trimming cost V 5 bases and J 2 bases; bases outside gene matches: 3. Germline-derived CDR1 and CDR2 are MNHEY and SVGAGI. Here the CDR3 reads CASSHGTAYNSPLHF. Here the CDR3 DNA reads TGTGCCAGCAGTCATGGGACAGCCTATAATTCACCCCTCCACTTT.